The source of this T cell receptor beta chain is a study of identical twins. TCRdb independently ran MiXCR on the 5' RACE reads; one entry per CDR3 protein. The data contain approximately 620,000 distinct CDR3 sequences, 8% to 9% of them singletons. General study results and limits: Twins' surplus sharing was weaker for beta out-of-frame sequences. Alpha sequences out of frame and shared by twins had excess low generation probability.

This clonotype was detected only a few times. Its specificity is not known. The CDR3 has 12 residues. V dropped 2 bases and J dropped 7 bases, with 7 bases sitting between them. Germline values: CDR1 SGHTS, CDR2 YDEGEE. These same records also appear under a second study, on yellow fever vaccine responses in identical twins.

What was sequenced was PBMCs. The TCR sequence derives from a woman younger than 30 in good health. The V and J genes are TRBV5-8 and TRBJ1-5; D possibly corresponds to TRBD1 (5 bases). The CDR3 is CASSLWDQPQHF. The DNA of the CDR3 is TGTGCCAGCAGCTTATGGGACCAGCCCCAGCATTTT.